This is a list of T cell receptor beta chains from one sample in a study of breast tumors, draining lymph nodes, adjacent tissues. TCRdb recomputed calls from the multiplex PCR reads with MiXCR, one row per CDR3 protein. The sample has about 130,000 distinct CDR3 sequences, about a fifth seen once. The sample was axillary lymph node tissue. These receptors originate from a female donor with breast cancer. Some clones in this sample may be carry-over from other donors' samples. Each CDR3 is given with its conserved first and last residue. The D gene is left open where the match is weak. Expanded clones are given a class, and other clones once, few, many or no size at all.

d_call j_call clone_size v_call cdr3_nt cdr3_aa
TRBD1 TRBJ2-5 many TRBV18 TGTGCCAGCTCACCAAGGACAGGGTGGGAGACCCAGTACTTC CASSPRTGWETQYF
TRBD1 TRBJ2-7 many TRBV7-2 TGTGCCAGCAGCATAACCGGGACAGGGCCTTACGAGCAGTACTTC CASSITGTGPYEQYF
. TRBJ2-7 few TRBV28 TGTGCCAGCAGGGCCCCCGCAGGAACTTACGAGCAGTACTTC CASRAPAGTYEQYF
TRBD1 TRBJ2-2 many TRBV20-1 TGCAGTGCGGCCAGGGGACAGGGGCGGGGCACCGGGGAGCTGTTTTTT CSAARGQGRGTGELFF
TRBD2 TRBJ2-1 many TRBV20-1 TGCAGTGCTAGTGGTACGGGACTAGGGGTTAATGAGCAGTTCTTC CSASGTGLGVNEQFF
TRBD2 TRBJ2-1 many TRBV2 TGTGCCAGCAGTGAAGCCGGGCTAGCGGGGGTTGCATACAATGAGCAGTTCTTC CASSEAGLAGVAYNEQFF
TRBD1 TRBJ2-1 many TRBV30 TGTGCCTGGACTCCGGGACAGCCGTCGAATGAGCAGTTCTTC CAWTPGQPSNEQFF
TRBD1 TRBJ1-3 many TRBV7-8 TGTGCCAGCAGCTTACTGGGCAGGGGGGGTTCCTCTGGAAACACCATATATTTT CASSLLGRGGSSGNTIYF
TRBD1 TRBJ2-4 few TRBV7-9 TGTGCCAGCAGCAAACAGGGGGCGACCAAAAACATTCAGTACTTC CASSKQGATKNIQYF
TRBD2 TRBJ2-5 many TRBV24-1 TGTGCCACCAGTGATCCGACGGGAGGGAGGCAACGAGAGACCCAGTACTTC CATSDPTGGRQRETQYF
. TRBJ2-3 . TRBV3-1 TGTGCCAGCAGCCAATGGGGGCCAGATACGCAGTATTTT CASSQWGPDTQYF
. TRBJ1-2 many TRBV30 TGTGCCTCCACAGGGATTTTAGGCTATGGCTACACCTTC CASTGILGYGYTF
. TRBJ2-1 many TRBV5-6 TGTGCCAGCAGCTTGGCCGGGGGGCGGGGTGCAGTCAATGAGCAGTTCTTC CASSLAGGRGAVNEQFF
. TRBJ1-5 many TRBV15 TGTGCCACCAGCAGAGATAGGGGGACCAATCAGCCCCAGCATTTT CATSRDRGTNQPQHF
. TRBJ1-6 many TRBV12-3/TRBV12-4 TGTGCCAGCAGTTTCAGGGATGGAACCCTCCACTTT CASSFRDGTLHF
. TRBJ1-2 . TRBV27 TGTGCCAGCAGCCCGGGGAGTGTTAACTATGGCTACACCTTC CASSPGSVNYGYTF
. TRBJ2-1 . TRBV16 TGTGCCAGCAGCCACCCGGAGGCAGGGGACAATGGGCAGTTCTTC CASSHPEAGDNGQFF
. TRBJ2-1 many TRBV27 TGTGCCAGCAGTGGCGGAGGGGGGGGGACCTACAATGAGCAGTTCTTC CASSGGGGGTYNEQFF
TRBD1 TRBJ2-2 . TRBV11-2 TGTGCCAGCAGCTACGGAGACAGGGTCACCGGGGAGCTGTTTTTT CASSYGDRVTGELFF
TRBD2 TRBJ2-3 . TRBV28 TGTGCCAGCAGACCGGGAGGGCCTGATACGCAGTATTTT CASRPGGPDTQYF
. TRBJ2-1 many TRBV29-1 TGCAGCGTTGGCGTCCCGGTAGCGGCCTACAATGAGCAGTTCTTC CSVGVPVAAYNEQFF
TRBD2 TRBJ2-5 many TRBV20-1 TGCAGTGTTCCGGTGGGAGGGCCCGAGACCCAGTACTTC CSVPVGGPETQYF
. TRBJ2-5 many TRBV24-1 TGTGCCACCAGTGAAGGAGAGACCCAGTACTTC CATSEGETQYF
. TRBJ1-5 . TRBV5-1 TGCGCCGGCAGCTTGGACGGGACAACCTTTCAGCCCCAGCATTTT CAGSLDGTTFQPQHF
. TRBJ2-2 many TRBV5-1 TGCGCCAGCAGCTTGGGAGAGGGGTCAAACACCGGGGAGCTGTTTTTT CASSLGEGSNTGELFF
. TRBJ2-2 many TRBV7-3 TGTGCCAGCAGCCTCCAGGCGTTCGCGAACACCGGGGAGCTGTTTTTT CASSLQAFANTGELFF
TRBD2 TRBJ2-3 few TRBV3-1 TGTGCCAGCAGCCAAGCCGGGGGGGGGTATCGAGATACGCAGTATTTT CASSQAGGGYRDTQYF
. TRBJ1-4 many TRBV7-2 TGTGCCAGCAGCCCAGCCGGGACATATGAAAAACTGTTTTTT CASSPAGTYEKLFF
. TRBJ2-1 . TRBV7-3 TGTGCCAGCAGCTTAACGGGGGCTAGCGCCAAGAATGAGCAGTTCTTC CASSLTGASAKNEQFF
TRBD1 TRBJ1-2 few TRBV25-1 TGTGCCAGCAGGGGGGCCGGACAGGGGTATGGCTACACCTTC CASRGAGQGYGYTF
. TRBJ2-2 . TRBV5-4 TGTGCCAGCAGCTCACCGACAGGAGACACCGGGGAGCTGTTTTTT CASSSPTGDTGELFF
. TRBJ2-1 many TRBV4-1 TGCGCCAGCACCGGGGAGAGTAACAATGAGCAGTTCTTC CASTGESNNEQFF
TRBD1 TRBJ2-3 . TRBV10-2 TGCGCCAGCAGTGGCGGCAGGGGGATAGATACGCAGTATTTT CASSGGRGIDTQYF
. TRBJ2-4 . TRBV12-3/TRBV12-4 TGTGCCAGCAGTTTATATCTCTCTGGGGCCAAAAACATTCAGTACTTC CASSLYLSGAKNIQYF
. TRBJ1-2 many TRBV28 TGTGCCAGCAGTTCGACAGGTGACTATGGCTACACCTTC CASSSTGDYGYTF
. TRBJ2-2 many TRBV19 TGTGCCAGTAGTACTCGGTTGGCCGGGGAGCTGTTTTTT CASSTRLAGELFF
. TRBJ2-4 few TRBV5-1 TGCGCCAGCAGCGGCCTCAAGGGAAACATTCAGTACTTC CASSGLKGNIQYF
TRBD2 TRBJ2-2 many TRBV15 TGTGCCACCAGCAGGGGGGGGTTGGGAACCGGGGAGCTGTTTTTT CATSRGGLGTGELFF
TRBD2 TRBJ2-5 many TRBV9 TGTGCCAGCAGCCCCCGGGGACTAGCGGGAGAGACCCAGTACTTC CASSPRGLAGETQYF
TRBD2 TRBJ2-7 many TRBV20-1 TGCAGTGCTAGCTTGCCTGCTAGCGGGGATACCTACGAGCAGTACTTC CSASLPASGDTYEQYF
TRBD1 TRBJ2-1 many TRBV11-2 TGTGCCAGCAGCTTCGGGACAGGGACGTACAATGAGCAGTTCTTC CASSFGTGTYNEQFF
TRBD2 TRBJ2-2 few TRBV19 TGTGCCAGTAGTGGGCTAGCGGGAGGAATAAACACCGGGGAGCTGTTTTTT CASSGLAGGINTGELFF
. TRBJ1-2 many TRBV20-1 TGCAGTGCCGCTCCCCCGCCCGCTAACTATGGCTACACCTTC CSAAPPPANYGYTF
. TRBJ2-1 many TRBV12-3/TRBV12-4 TGTGCCAGCATTCCCCGGGACGGGGCCTACAATGAGCAGTTCTTC CASIPRDGAYNEQFF
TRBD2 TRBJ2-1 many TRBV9 TGTGCCAGCAGCAAGGCAGCGGGAGGGATGTATGAGCAGTTCTTC CASSKAAGGMYEQFF